This T cell receptor (beta chain) came from a study of post-analysis software for immune sequencing data. On the study more broadly: As for disease course, relapsing-remitting, secondary progressive and progressive-relapsing multiple sclerosis were all included.

Study conclusions and caveats: Strong same-batch co-clustering of samples appeared with F measure clustering. Several TRBV segments were more frequent in patients than controls; TRBV5-6, TRBV5-1 and TRBV20-1 belonged to this group.

The library was made from cDNA and included unique molecular identifiers. The T cell input of about 1 to 10 million gave about 500,000 cDNA molecules. TCRdb reprocessed the PCR reads via MiXCR and lists one record per CDR3 protein. The table records 400,000 to 500,000 distinct CDR3 sequences, roughly 38% of them present only once. As concerns this clonotype: Its antigen is not known.

The V segment lost 7 bases and the J segment 6 bases; nucleotides outside the gene matches: 17. CDR3 size: 17 residues. Sequenced sample: blood. This receptor was identified in a girl aged 2 to 9 with multiple sclerosis. The rearrangement links TRBV12-3 or TRBV12-4 to TRBJ2-7; 11 bases match TRBD1. The CDR3 DNA sequence: TGTGCCAGCATCCCTGGACAGGGGGCTGGGTCATTCAGCGAGCAGTACTTC. It yields the protein CASIPGQGAGSFSEQYF.